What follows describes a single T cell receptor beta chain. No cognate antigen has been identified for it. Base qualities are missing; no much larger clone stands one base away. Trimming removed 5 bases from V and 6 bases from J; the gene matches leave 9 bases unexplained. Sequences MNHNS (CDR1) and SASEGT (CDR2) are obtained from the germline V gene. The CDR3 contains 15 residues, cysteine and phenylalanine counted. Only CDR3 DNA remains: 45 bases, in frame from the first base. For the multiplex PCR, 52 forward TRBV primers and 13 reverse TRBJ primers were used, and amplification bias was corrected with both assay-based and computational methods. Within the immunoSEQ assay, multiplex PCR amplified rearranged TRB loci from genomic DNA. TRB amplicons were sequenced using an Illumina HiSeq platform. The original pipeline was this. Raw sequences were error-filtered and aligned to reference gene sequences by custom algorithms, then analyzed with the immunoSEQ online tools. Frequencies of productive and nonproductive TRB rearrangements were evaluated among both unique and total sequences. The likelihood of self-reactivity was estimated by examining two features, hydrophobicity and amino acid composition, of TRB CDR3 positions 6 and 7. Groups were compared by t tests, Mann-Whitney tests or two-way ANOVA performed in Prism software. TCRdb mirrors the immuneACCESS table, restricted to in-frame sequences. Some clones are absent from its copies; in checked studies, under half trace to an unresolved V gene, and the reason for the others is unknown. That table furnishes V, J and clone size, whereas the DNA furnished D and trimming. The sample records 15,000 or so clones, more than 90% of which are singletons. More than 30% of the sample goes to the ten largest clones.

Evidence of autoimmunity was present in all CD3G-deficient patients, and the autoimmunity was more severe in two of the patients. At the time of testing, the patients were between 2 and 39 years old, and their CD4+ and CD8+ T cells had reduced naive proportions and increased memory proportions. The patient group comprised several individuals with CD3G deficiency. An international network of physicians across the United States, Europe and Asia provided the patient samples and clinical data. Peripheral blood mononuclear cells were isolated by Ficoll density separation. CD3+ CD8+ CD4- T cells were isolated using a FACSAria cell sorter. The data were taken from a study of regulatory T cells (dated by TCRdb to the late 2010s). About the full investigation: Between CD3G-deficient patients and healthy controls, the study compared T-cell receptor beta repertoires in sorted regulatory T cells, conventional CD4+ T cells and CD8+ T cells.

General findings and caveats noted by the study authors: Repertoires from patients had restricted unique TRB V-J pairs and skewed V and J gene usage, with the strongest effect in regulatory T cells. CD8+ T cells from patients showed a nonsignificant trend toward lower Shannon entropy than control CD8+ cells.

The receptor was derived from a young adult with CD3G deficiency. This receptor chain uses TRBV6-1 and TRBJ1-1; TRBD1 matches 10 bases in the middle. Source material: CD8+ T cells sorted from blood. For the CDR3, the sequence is CASSSPGQGSPEAFF. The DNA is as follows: TGTGCCAGCAGTTCCCCGGGACAGGGGAGTCCTGAAGCTTTCTTT.